This TCR beta chain stems from a study of blood T cell repertoires in COVID-19. Turning to the study itself: The study drew acute and convalescent COVID-19 samples from the United States, Italy and Spain. PBMCs, B-cell-depleted T cells, or T cells provided the cDNA or gDNA that made up the material.

Ages ranged from about 18 to 90 years, with residence in fewer than 25 US areas. Each participant's cohort was designated according to participant-reported clinical history. The protocol was immunoSEQ multiplex PCR, while the TCRdb copy is restricted to in-frame clones and leaves out a portion. The repertoire holds more than 200,000 clones, with about 85% as singletons. The germline gives CDR1 LNHDA, CDR2 SQIVND (reference sequence). The CDR3 has 16 residues. V lost 3 bases, J lost 4 bases, and 15 bases lay in between. The chain is built from TRBV19 and TRBJ2-2; tentative D call: TRBD2 (5 bases). The sequenced sample consisted of PBMCs or T cells enriched from blood (not recorded which). This TCR came from a man aged 25-45 years who had recovered from COVID-19. This CDR3 is CASSMGGRSGTGELFF. CDR3 DNA sequence: TGTGCCAGTAGTATGGGCGGGCGGTCGGGCACCGGGGAGCTGTTTTTT.